One TCR beta chain is described in this entry. Its antigen is currently unknown. The ends were cut back, 2 bases at V and 4 bases at J, with 11 bases in the middle. The CDR3 has 14 amino acids. Germline V CDR1 and CDR2: KGHSH, LQKENI. Expressed TCRB transcripts were sequenced after all isolated RNA was converted to cDNA. Approximately 3.6 million reads, on average, came from each naive, central memory and regulatory T cell sample. The method was immunoSEQ multiplex PCR; TCRdb's version includes in-frame clones alone and lacks a portion of them. The sample has about 660,000 clones, more than 13% seen once. The entry originates in a study of beta chain features in type 1 diabetes. Overall study results and limits: All four CD4+ subsets of Type 1 diabetes patients contained TCRB CDR3s that were moderately but significantly shorter.

The TCR sequence derives from a man aged 18 to 29 with type 1 diabetes. The material sequenced was naive CD4+ T cells from blood. The chain has TRBV18 and TRBJ2-5; unclear D gene. DNA of the CDR3: TGTGCCAGCTCACCAGGTGGTAAAGGAGAGACCCAGTACTTC. It codes for CASSPGGKGETQYF.